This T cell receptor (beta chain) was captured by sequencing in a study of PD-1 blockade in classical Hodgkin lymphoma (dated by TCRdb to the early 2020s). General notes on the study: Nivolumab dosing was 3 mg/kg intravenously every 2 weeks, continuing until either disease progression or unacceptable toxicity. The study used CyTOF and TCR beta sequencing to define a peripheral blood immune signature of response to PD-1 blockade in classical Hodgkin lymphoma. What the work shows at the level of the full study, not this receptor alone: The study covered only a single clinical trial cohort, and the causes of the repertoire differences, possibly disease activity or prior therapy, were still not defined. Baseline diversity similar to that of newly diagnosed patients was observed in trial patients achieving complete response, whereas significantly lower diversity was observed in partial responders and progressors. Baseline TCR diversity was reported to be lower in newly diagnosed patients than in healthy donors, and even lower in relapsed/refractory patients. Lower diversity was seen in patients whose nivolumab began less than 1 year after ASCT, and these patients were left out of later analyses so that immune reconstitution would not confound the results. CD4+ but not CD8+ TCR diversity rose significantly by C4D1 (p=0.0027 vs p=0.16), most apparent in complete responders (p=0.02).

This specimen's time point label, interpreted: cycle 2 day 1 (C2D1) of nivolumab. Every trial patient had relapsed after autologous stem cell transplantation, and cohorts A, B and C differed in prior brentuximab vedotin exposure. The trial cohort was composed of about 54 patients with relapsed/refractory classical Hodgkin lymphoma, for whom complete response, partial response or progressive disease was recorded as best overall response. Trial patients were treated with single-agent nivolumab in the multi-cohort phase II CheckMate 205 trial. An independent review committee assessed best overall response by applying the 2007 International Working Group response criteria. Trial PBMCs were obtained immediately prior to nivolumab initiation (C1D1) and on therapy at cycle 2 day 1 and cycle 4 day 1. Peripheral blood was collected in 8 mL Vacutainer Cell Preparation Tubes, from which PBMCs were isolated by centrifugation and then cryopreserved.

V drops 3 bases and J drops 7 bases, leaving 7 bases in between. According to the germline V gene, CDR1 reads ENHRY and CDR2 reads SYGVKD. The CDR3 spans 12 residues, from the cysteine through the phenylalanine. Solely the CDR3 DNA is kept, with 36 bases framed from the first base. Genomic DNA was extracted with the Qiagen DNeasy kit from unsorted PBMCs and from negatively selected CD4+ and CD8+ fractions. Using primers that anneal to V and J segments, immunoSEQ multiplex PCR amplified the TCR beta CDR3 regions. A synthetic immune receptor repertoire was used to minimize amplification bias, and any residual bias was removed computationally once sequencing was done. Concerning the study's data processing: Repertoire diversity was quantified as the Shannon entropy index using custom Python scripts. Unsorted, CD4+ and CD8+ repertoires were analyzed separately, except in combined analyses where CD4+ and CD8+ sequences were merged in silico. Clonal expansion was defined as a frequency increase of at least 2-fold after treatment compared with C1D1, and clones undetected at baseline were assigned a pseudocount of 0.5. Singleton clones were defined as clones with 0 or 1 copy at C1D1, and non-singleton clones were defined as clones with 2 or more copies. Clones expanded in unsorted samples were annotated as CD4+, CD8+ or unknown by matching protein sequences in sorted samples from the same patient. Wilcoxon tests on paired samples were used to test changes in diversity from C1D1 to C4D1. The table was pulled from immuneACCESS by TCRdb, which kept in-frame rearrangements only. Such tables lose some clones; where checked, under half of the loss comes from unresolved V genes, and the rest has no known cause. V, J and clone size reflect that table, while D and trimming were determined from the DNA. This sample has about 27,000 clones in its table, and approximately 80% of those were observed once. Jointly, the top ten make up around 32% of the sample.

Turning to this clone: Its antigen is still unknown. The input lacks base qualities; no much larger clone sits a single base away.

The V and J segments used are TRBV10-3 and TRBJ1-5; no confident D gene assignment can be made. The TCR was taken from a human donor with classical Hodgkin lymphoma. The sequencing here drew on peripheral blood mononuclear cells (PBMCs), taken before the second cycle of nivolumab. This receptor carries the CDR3 CAISEPEQPQHF. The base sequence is TGTGCCATCAGTGAACCAGAACAGCCCCAGCATTTT.